These 5 T cell receptor beta chains were all obtained from the same sample, sequenced in a study of CD8+ T cells in alopecia areata. RNA extraction and reverse transcription yielded cDNA as sequencing template. This table comes from immunoSEQ multiplex PCR, and its TCRdb copy is limited to in-frame clones, with some not included. This sample has around 250,000 clones, with roughly 69% found just once. Here the sequenced sample was CD4+ T cells sorted from blood, taken at week 0. The receptors originated from a human donor with alopecia areata.

The chain joins TRBV30 to TRBJ2-2; 10 positions agree with TRBD2. The CDR3 is made up of 15 amino acids. V dropped 7 bases and J dropped 6; count of bases not matched to a gene: 11. The germline gives CDR1 GTSNPN, CDR2 SVGIG (reference sequence). In nucleotides, the CDR3 is TGTGCCTCACCTCGGACTAGCGGAGGTTCCGGGGAGCTGTTTTTT. As protein: CASPRTSGGSGELFF.

This clone was seen only a few times. The same CDR3 arises from other DNA sequences in this sample as well. V gene TRBV29-1 combines with J gene TRBJ2-5; possibly TRBD1 for D (6 bases). Germline assignment: CDR1 SQVTM and CDR2 ANQGSEA. The CDR3 spans 12 residues. Trimming shortened V by 6 bases and J by 4 bases, and 12 bases separated the two germline ends. In DNA, the CDR3 is TGCAGCGTACGAACAGGGTCAGAGACCCAGTACTTC. This encodes CSVRTGSETQYF.

J is TRBJ2-1 and V is TRBV10-3; possibly TRBD1 or TRBD2 for D (6 bases each). V was shortened by 4 bases and J by 5 bases, with 15 bases between the two germline ends. Germline CDR1 and CDR2: ENHRY and SYGVKD. This CDR3 comprises 15 residues. CDR3: CAISADRGLNNEQFF. The CDR3 DNA sequence: TGTGCCATCAGTGCCGACCGGGGGCTAAACAATGAGCAGTTCTTC.

The chain joins TRBV5-1 to TRBJ1-2, with TRBD1 as a possible D gene (5 bases). This CDR3 comprises 15 residues. V was pared by 4 bases and J by 5 bases, with 18 bases between. Germline V gene sequence: CDR1 SGHRS, CDR2 YFSETQ. DNA of the CDR3: TGCGCCAGCAGCCCTTCGGGACGGGACTTTTATGGCTACACCTTC. Protein product: CASSPSGRDFYGYTF.

The genes are TRBV25-1 and TRBJ2-5; TRBD2 agrees at 14 bases. The CDR3 totals 16 residues. Losses at the gene ends were 8 bases for V and 7 bases for J; bases not matched to a gene: 12. Germline CDR1 is MGHDK and CDR2 is SYGVNS. Here the CDR3 reads CASSVPGLAGVGTQYF. CDR3 DNA sequence: TGTGCCAGCTCCGTACCGGGACTAGCGGGGGTAGGGACCCAGTACTTC. The full variable domain, in which reference TRBV25-1 and TRBJ2-5 provide the parts outside the CDR3, is EADIYQTPRYLVIGTGKKITLECSQTMGHDKMYWYQQDPGMELHLIHYSYGVNSTEKGDLSSESTVSRIRTEHFPLTLESARPSHTSQYLCASSVPGLAGVGTQYFGPGTRLLVL.